A selection of T cell receptor beta chains follows, all from one sample in a study of CXCR3-negative and CXCR3-positive naive CD8 T cells. Reprocessing the 5' RACE reads, TCRdb reports a single entry for every CDR3 protein and omits DNA. In total, the table holds about 120,000 distinct CDR3 sequences. The sequenced sample was naive CXCR3+ CD8+ T cells from blood. The receptors stem from a human donor in good health. Some clones in this sample may be carry-over from other donors' samples. Each CDR3 is given with its conserved first and last residue.

V gene	J gene	CDR3 protein
TRBV29-1	TRBJ2-1	CSVDPGLAYEQFF
TRBV20-1	TRBJ2-1	CSARLAGDYNEQFF
TRBV19	TRBJ2-1	CASRRGSSRHGFDHEQFF
TRBV5-1	TRBJ1-1	CASSLWTASFEAFF
TRBV29-1	TRBJ1-5	CSVGQGLGNQPQHF
TRBV28	TRBJ2-7	CASSFRSIGTGGVHEQYF
TRBV12-3/TRBV12-4	TRBJ1-1	CASSLGVGGLTEAFF
TRBV13	TRBJ2-1	CASSLRGEAYNEQFF
TRBV19	TRBJ2-2	CASSMRFRGTGELFF
TRBV28	TRBJ2-3	CASSLRGLAGGTDTQYF
TRBV28	TRBJ2-7	CASSFGGGTGEQYF
TRBV18	TRBJ2-7	CASSQDKDEQYF
TRBV4-3	TRBJ1-1	CASSQGRQGVAEAFF
TRBV6-5	TRBJ1-3	CASSPGVPSGNTIYF
TRBV29-1	TRBJ2-1	CSVRPGNNEQFF
TRBV5-4	TRBJ2-1	CASSSFGQSFREEQFF
TRBV4-1	TRBJ2-7	CASSLNDRETYEQYF
TRBV12-3/TRBV12-4	TRBJ2-6	CASSPGQGSGANVLTF
TRBV3-1	TRBJ2-7	CASSQEQRGYEQYF
TRBV7-9	TRBJ2-5	CASSQDPNPKLGETQYF
TRBV10-3	TRBJ1-6	CAISEGGYGNSPLHF
TRBV7-9	TRBJ2-3	CASSLAPGSRNADTQYF
TRBV7-2	TRBJ1-5	CASSLNGNSNQPQHF
TRBV7-9	TRBJ2-7	CASSPTADYEQYF
TRBV9	TRBJ2-2	CASSVPTGSGELFF
TRBV14	TRBJ1-1	CASSQDYIGLSGFTEAFF
TRBV29-1	TRBJ2-2	CSVERENTGELFF
TRBV19	TRBJ1-2	CASSISSTNYGYTF
TRBV19	TRBJ1-1	CASSINRDVFAEAFF
TRBV28	TRBJ2-7	CASSLPERGGGYEQYF
TRBV6-5	TRBJ2-2	CASSYPPGAGTGELFF
TRBV24-1	TRBJ1-5	CATSDGQAGGEPQHF
TRBV21-1	TRBJ2-2	CASSKQIPRIKRRTGELFF
TRBV5-1	TRBJ1-2	CASSDGTGTDYGYTF
TRBV12-3/TRBV12-4	TRBJ2-2	CASSPRPGSAGELFF
TRBV6-1	TRBJ1-1	CAGEGWNTEAFF
TRBV20-1	TRBJ2-3	CSAIMRDRRTDTQYF
TRBV20-1	TRBJ1-5	CSASRVRRDDSNQPQHF
TRBV27	TRBJ2-3	CASSSLVFPDTQYF
TRBV20-1	TRBJ2-3	CSARDQAGSDTQYF
TRBV29-1	TRBJ2-1	CSVEYTSNEQFF
TRBV5-4	TRBJ2-5	CASSLEYGAGWETQYF
TRBV12-3/TRBV12-4	TRBJ2-4	CASSLSGPRENIQYF
TRBV29-1	TRBJ2-5	CSVPAGSQETQYF
TRBV6-5	TRBJ1-6	CASSSDTIGVTLHF
TRBV28	TRBJ1-5	CASRAGSMVYVGADDQPQHF
TRBV9	TRBJ1-1	CASSGGDRGMNTEAFF
TRBV7-3	TRBJ2-6	CASSLSKLSGANVLTF
TRBV20-1	TRBJ2-7	CSARLAASYEQYF
TRBV7-3	TRBJ2-7	CASRHSPGQGFHEQYF
TRBV19	TRBJ1-5	CASREDRSNQPQHF